These 25 T cell receptor beta chains originate from one sample sequenced in a study of early T cells in non-severe SARS-CoV-2 infection (dated by TCRdb to the early 2020s). Library method: 5' RACE. The data were produced on a NextSeq 500. The public reads were reanalyzed by TCRdb: fastp trimming at Q25, MiXCR alignment, in-frame beta chains only. Records with the same CDR3 protein are collapsed into one entry carrying the most frequent genes and DNA. Recorded for this sample are 95,000 to 100,000 distinct CDR3 sequences; over 10% of them occurred a single time. Of the sample, about 2% is held by the ten largest clones. The sequenced sample consisted of whole blood. These receptors were obtained from an adult who was a healthcare worker with PCR-confirmed SARS-CoV-2 infection or an uninfected control (not recorded which).

This chain uses TRBV20-1 with TRBJ1-5, with 9 bases identical to TRBD1. Germline CDR1 DFQATT, CDR2 SNEGSKA (reference sequence). CDR3 length: 15 amino acids. V dropped 0 bases and J dropped 4; count of bases not matched to a gene: 4. The DNA for the CDR3 is TGCAGTGCTAGAGATTGGGGGACAGGGAATCAGCCCCAGCATTTT. It translates to CSARDWGTGNQPQHF.

The chain joins TRBV29-1 to TRBJ1-1; no reliable D call. V dropped 5 bases and J dropped 3 bases, with 7 bases sitting between them. CDR1 is SQVTM and CDR2 is ANQGSEA in the germline V gene. CDR3 size: 11 residues. The CDR3 is CSVWIYTEAFF. The CDR3 coding sequence is TGCAGCGTTTGGATCTACACTGAAGCTTTCTTT.

As DNA, the CDR3 is TGTGCCAGCAGAGCAGAAAAACTGTTTTTT. Protein: CASRAEKLFF. The chain links TRBV28 to TRBJ1-4; D is uncertain. The germline gives CDR1 MDHEN, CDR2 SYDVKM. Trimming removed 6 bases from V and 8 bases from J, with 4 bases in between. This CDR3 has 10 amino acids.

This chain connects TRBV20-1 to TRBJ1-3; D not resolved. Per germline, CDR1 DFQATT and CDR2 SNEGSKA (reference sequence). This CDR3 region has 16 residues. V was trimmed by 6 bases and J by 0 bases, leaving 18 bases between them. CDR3 DNA sequence: TGCAGTGCCATTAAACCGGGAGTCTTCTCTGGAAACACCATATATTTT. Amino acids: CSAIKPGVFSGNTIYF.

The table lists this clonotype with many counts. The chain joins TRBV9 to TRBJ2-3; 7 positions match TRBD2. J was trimmed by 1 base and V by 4 bases; bases with no gene match: 3. The germline V gene encodes CDR1 SGDLS and CDR2 YYNGEE. This CDR3 is built from 14 residues. CDR3 residues: CASSKRGRTDTQYF. The CDR3 nucleotides read TGTGCCAGCAGCAAGCGGGGACGCACAGATACGCAGTATTTT.

This clonotype was counted only a few times. This rearrangement joins TRBV19 to TRBJ2-3; no reliable D call. The germline gives CDR1 LNHDA, CDR2 SQIVND (reference sequence). Trimming took off 7 bases at V and 2 bases at J, with 19 bases between the two ends. The length of the CDR3 is 16 residues. The CDR3 is CASKSRQAPSTDTQYF. The DNA of the CDR3 is TGTGCCAGTAAGAGTAGGCAGGCACCTTCCACAGATACGCAGTATTTT.

This clonotype showed up just a few times. This chain links TRBV5-1 with TRBJ2-7; 8 nucleotides match TRBD1. The ends lost 0 bases at V and 12 bases at J; junction bases unmatched: 17. CDR1 SGHRS and CDR2 YFSETQ come from the germline V gene. This CDR3 contains 16 residues. CDR3 sequence: CASSLVFGDRPKFGYF. The CDR3 DNA reads TGCGCCAGCAGCTTGGTCTTCGGGGACAGGCCTAAGTTTGGGTACTTC. The complete variable domain, with remaining parts taken from reference TRBV5-1 and TRBJ2-7, reads KAGVTQTPRYLIKTRGQQVTLSCSPISGHRSVSWYQQTPGQGLQFLFEYFSETQRNKGNFPGRFSGRQFSNSRSEMNVSTLELGDSALYLCASSLVFGDRPKFGYFGPGTRLTVT.

On this clonotype: A much larger clone lies a single base off, so this may be a read error. This chain connects TRBV12-3 or TRBV12-4 to TRBJ2-5, with D perhaps matching TRBD1 (6 bases). This CDR3 is built from 15 residues. V was cut by 2 bases and J by 2 bases, with 12 bases left in between. Written as DNA, the CDR3 is TGTGCCAGCAGTTTAACAGGGACGCCTCAAGAGACCCAGTACTTC. Translation gives CASSLTGTPQETQYF.

This rearrangement joins TRBV7-9 to TRBJ2-3; D gene ambiguous. Germline loops: CDR1 SEHNR, CDR2 FQNEAQ (reference sequence). There are 13 residues in the CDR3. Trimming removed 2 bases from V and 4 bases from J, with 7 bases in between. The CDR3 DNA reads TGTGCCAGCAGCTTATTAGGTCCAGATACGCAGTATTTT. It yields the protein CASSLLGPDTQYF.

This sequence joins TRBV14 and TRBJ2-3; D is uncertain. Germline assignment: CDR1 SGHDN and CDR2 FVKESK. The CDR3 has 15 amino acids. Trimming cost V 1 base and J 0 bases, with 8 bases left between them. CDR3 nucleotides: TGTGCCAGCAGCCAAGTATCAGTCAGCACAGATACGCAGTATTTT. Its protein is CASSQVSVSTDTQYF. The full variable domain, completed using reference TRBV14 and TRBJ2-3, is EAGVTQFPSHSVIEKGQTVTLRCDPISGHDNLYWYRRVMGKEIKFLLHFVKESKQDESGMPNNRFLAERTGGTYSTLKVQPAELEDSGVYFCASSQVSVSTDTQYFGPGTRLTVL.

This clonotype occurred many times. J is TRBJ2-1 and V is TRBV7-9, with 8 positions matching TRBD1. The CDR3 is 14 residues long. Looked up from germline, CDR1 is SEHNR and CDR2 is FQNEAQ (reference sequence). Unmatched junction bases numbered 6, after V lost 5 bases and J lost 6 bases. CDR3 bases: TGTGCCAGCAGCCCCGGGACAGGCTCCAATGAGCAGTTCTTC. Its translation: CASSPGTGSNEQFF.

This clonotype was observed at least ten times. This chain connects TRBV20-1 to TRBJ2-1, with TRBD1 matching 10 bases. J gave up 6 bases and V 3 bases, and 11 bases lay outside the gene matches. The germline V gene has CDR1 DFQATT and CDR2 SNEGSKA (reference sequence). This CDR3 has 16 residues. This CDR3 reads CSARTIGTGAPNEQFF. Written as DNA, the CDR3 is TGCAGTGCTAGGACCATCGGGACAGGGGCGCCCAATGAGCAGTTCTTC.

This rearrangement joins TRBV6-2 or TRBV6-3 to TRBJ2-6; TRBD1 might be the D (6 bases). V lost 2 bases, J lost 1 base, and 12 bases lay in between. Germline V gene sequence: CDR1 MNHEY, CDR2 SVGEGT. This CDR3 is built from 17 residues. The CDR3 DNA is TGTGCCAGCAGTTACGGGACACCCGTTTCTGGGGCCAACGTCCTGACTTTC. Its translation: CASSYGTPVSGANVLTF.

CDR3 sequence: CASSLNLGTDTQYF. CDR3 nucleotide sequence: TGCGCCAGCAGCTTGAATCTGGGCACAGATACGCAGTATTTT. This chain links TRBV5-1 with TRBJ2-3, with D uncertain. Trimming removed 1 base from V and 1 base from J, with 7 bases in between. The V gene's germline CDR1 is SGHRS and CDR2 YFSETQ. The CDR3 contains 14 residues.

Only a few counts were recorded for this clonotype. The chain is built from TRBV29-1 and TRBJ1-1; D is undetermined. The V end was cut by 7 bases, the J end by 1 base, with 7 bases between. The germline CDR1 and CDR2 sequences are SQVTM and ANQGSEA. The CDR3 spans 11 residues. The DNA of the CDR3 is TGCAGCGCCGAGAGGAACACTGAAGCTTTCTTT. It specifies CSAERNTEAFF.

Notes on this clonotype: A much more abundant neighbour one base away suggests this may be a read error. The chain carries TRBV4-1 and TRBJ1-1; a weak D match, TRBD1 (5 bases). The CDR3 is 13 residues long. Trimming shortened V by 4 bases and J by 8 bases, and 14 bases separated the two germline ends. The germline V gene has CDR1 MGHRA and CDR2 YSYEKL. The chain's CDR3 is CASSRFFRAEAFF. The CDR3 nucleotides are TGCGCCAGCAGCCGGTTTTTCAGGGCGGAAGCTTTCTTT.

This clonotype came up many times. The chain joins TRBV4-3 to TRBJ2-5; D ambiguous. The CDR3 runs 15 residues. Trimming took off 1 base at V and 5 bases at J, with 14 bases between the two ends. CDR1 and CDR2 (germline): LGHNA, YSLEER. In nucleotides, the CDR3 is TGCGCCAGCAGCCAAGTCCGGATGGCTCCGGAGACCCAGTACTTC. This sequence encodes CASSQVRMAPETQYF.

The chain is built from TRBV11-2 and TRBJ1-2; possibly TRBD1 for D (6 bases). The V end was cut by 5 bases, the J end by 7 bases, with 17 bases between. Germline V gene lookup returns CDR1 SGHAT and CDR2 FQNNGV. CDR3 size: 14 residues. CDR3 bases: TGTGCCAGCAGCCCCGTGACAGGCTATGCTGGCTACACCTTC. It translates to CASSPVTGYAGYTF.

This clonotype was counted ten times or more. The chain combines TRBV6-1 with TRBJ1-3; no clear D gene. This CDR3 has 14 amino acids. Germline assignment: CDR1 MNHNS and CDR2 SASEGT. V was clipped by 0 bases and J by 8 bases, with 11 bases between them. This CDR3 is CASSEAWGLDTIYF. The CDR3 DNA reads TGTGCCAGCAGTGAAGCATGGGGATTGGACACCATATATTTT.

In nucleotides, the CDR3 is TGTGCCAGCAGTTACTCCCCCCCCTTTATCTCCTACAATGAGCAGTTCTTC. Its translation is CASSYSPPFISYNEQFF. The V call is TRBV6-5, the J call TRBJ2-1, with D unresolved. CDR1 and CDR2 from the germline V gene are MNHEY and SVGAGI. Trimming pared 0 bases from V and 0 bases from J, leaving 12 bases between. The CDR3 extends over 17 amino acids.

This clonotype was observed many times. The V and J genes are TRBV12-3 or TRBV12-4 and TRBJ1-6, with TRBD1 matching 9 bases. V shed 10 bases, J shed 7 bases, and the junction held 8 bases outside the gene matches. The CDR3 runs 14 residues. CDR3 protein: CATRGQGSNSPLHF. The CDR3, as DNA: TGTGCCACACGGGGACAGGGCTCGAATTCACCCCTCCACTTT.

The chain employs TRBV4-2 and TRBJ2-5; 7 bases map to TRBD1. This CDR3 has 17 amino acids. Per the germline V gene, CDR1 is LGHNA and CDR2 is YNFKEQ. J lost 2 bases, V lost 2 bases, and 11 bases had no gene match. CDR3 coding DNA: TGTGCCAGCAGCCAACTGGTGGCCAGGGGGTTACAAGAGACCCAGTACTTC. Encoded protein: CASSQLVARGLQETQYF.

This clonotype was picked up a small number of times. The chain joins TRBV5-1 to TRBJ2-7, with D unresolved. The CDR3 length is 14 residues. The germline V gene has CDR1 SGHRS and CDR2 YFSETQ. The V end lost 1 base, the J end lost 1 base, and 9 bases lay between the germline ends. This CDR3 is CASSLTDPSYEQYF. DNA for the CDR3: TGCGCCAGCAGCTTGACGGACCCTTCCTACGAGCAGTACTTC.

The chain recombines TRBV7-2 with TRBJ2-3, with D perhaps assigned TRBD1 or TRBD2 (5 bases each). CDR3 length equals 15 residues. Germline V lookup: CDR1 SGHTA, CDR2 FQGNSA. The ends were cut back, 0 bases at V and 4 bases at J, with 11 bases in the middle. CDR3 DNA sequence: TGTGCCAGCAGCTTAGCGATGGGGACGGCAGATACGCAGTATTTT. Its translation: CASSLAMGTADTQYF. The full variable domain, its missing parts supplied by reference TRBV7-2 and TRBJ2-3, is GAGVSQSPSNKVTEKGKDVELRCDPISGHTALYWYRQSLGQGLEFLIYFQGNSAPDKSGLPSDRFSAERTGGSVSTLTIQRTQQEDSAVYLCASSLAMGTADTQYFGPGTRLTVL.

This clonotype was observed at least ten times. The chain recombines TRBV12-3 or TRBV12-4 with TRBJ1-6; a weak D match, TRBD1 (6 bases). Trimming took 7 bases from V and 17 from J, leaving 21 bases between them. The CDR3 sequence is 13 residues long. The CDR3 DNA reads TGTGCCAGCACCCCTGGACCTGGGGGGCTTATCCACTTT. Protein product: CASTPGPGGLIHF.